This section outlines one TCR beta chain sequence together with its context. This clonotype was seen many times. Its binding antigen is unknown. One base away there is no much larger clone; base qualities are not given. The data derive from a study of T cells in Graves' hyperthyroidism and ophthalmopathy (dated by TCRdb to the late 2010s). Turning to the overall study: Peripheral blood samples were taken at the time of initial diagnosis, prior to any treatment. Following sampling, methimazole starting at 30 mg daily was given to hyperthyroidism patients, and high-dose intravenous methylprednisolone was given to ophthalmopathy patients. The study also compared thyroid tissue and blood T-cell repertoires from five or six Graves' hyperthyroidism patients. TCR V-J signatures able to tell the groups apart were searched for in a discovery cohort of some 100 patients, of whom about 40 had Graves' ophthalmopathy and around 57 had stable Graves' hyperthyroidism. For training and testing, the 80 to 100 patients in the discovery cohort were randomly divided in a 7:3 ratio. TCR Vbeta CDR3 sequencing of fewer than 150 peripheral blood samples (approximately 44 ophthalmopathy, 70 to 85 hyperthyroidism and about 17 progressor patients) is reported in the paper. An independent validation cohort of around 20 hyperthyroidism patients and 17 patients who later progressed to ophthalmopathy tested prospective prediction of ophthalmopathy.

TCR beta CDR3 regions were amplified from RNA transcripts. For the first round of RT-PCR on the TCR CDR3, the HTBI primer set was used together with the Qiagen OneStep RT-PCR kit. The libraries were constructed in a second round of multiplex PCR and then size-selected and purified. Libraries were sequenced paired-end with 100 bp reads on an Illumina HiSeq2000. As for how the authors treated the data: SOAPnuke was used to process the raw data, with reads discarded if the reads contained adapters or uncalled bases, had a mean Phred below 15, or lacked an exact constant-primer or identifier match. High-quality paired reads were merged using COPE v1.2.5, and each unique nucleotide sequence was defined as a clonotype. MiTCR v1.1 was used to align the clonotypes against IMGT TRBV, TRBD and TRBJ reference segments. The analysis was restricted to V-J combinations with a frequency above 0.0001, which together covered about 99% of the repertoires. The TCS score was defined as the ratio of F50 (clonal expansion) to E x V (chaos), calculated using BLOSUM62-based TCRdist between CDR3 peptides within each V-J. Welch's t-statistics and random forest reduced fewer than 550 V-J features to roughly 13, which were used in a naive Bayes classifier (R e1071). The public reads were run again by TCRdb, first through fastp at Q25 and then through MiXCR, and only productive beta chains were kept. Rows with one shared CDR3 protein collapse into an entry with the most common genes and DNA. TCRdb, rather than the study authors, made the V and J calls. For this sample the table gives around 520,000 distinct CDR3 sequences, of which roughly 15% were detected only once. The ten largest clonotypes hold approximately 14% of the sample.

From its cysteine to its phenylalanine, the CDR3 spans 16 amino acids. The retained sequence is limited to the CDR3, 48 bases, with the frame set at the first base. CDR1 is given as LNHNV and CDR2 as YYDKDF, both from the germline V gene (reference sequence). Relative to germline, V is 0 bases shorter and J is 3 bases shorter, with 11 bases between their ends. The paper as a whole reports these results and caveats: A 13 V-J signature model separated ophthalmopathy from stable hyperthyroidism, with 87.88% sensitivity and roughly 81% specificity in cross-validation and 80%/75% in testing. Most expanded thyroid clonotypes (frequency above 0.001) were also detected in blood, a finding suggesting that blood repertoires may reflect thyroid immune responses. During validation, the model predicted progression to ophthalmopathy a median of approximately 7 months ahead of onset, with almost 71% sensitivity and 72% to 80% specificity. Sample size was not statistically predetermined, and investigators were not blinded to group allocation.

Graves' hyperthyroidism was defined as stable when no progression to ophthalmopathy occurred over 18 months of follow-up. Hyperthyroidism patients were aged 18 to 65 years and newly diagnosed, with disease duration of less than 2 months. The study excluded patients with uncontrolled infections, other autoimmune diseases, pregnancy or lactation. Diagnoses were based on clinical symptoms, serum thyroxine and TRAb, thyroid ultrasound and orbital computed tomography. PBMCs were isolated from around 10 ml of fresh peripheral blood by Ficoll-Paque density gradient centrifugation. Total RNA was extracted with Trizol reagent, and quality was checked on an Agilent 2100 Bioanalyzer.

Recombination linked TRBV15 to TRBJ2-2; the D element could tentatively be TRBD1 or TRBD2, as 5 bases agree for each. The sequence was collected from a woman aged 40 to 50 with Graves' hyperthyroidism. The sequenced sample consisted of blood. The CDR3 loop reads CATSRDGGGDTGELFF. At the DNA level, the sequence is TGTGCCACCAGCAGAGATGGGGGTGGGGACACCGGGGAGCTGTTTTTT.